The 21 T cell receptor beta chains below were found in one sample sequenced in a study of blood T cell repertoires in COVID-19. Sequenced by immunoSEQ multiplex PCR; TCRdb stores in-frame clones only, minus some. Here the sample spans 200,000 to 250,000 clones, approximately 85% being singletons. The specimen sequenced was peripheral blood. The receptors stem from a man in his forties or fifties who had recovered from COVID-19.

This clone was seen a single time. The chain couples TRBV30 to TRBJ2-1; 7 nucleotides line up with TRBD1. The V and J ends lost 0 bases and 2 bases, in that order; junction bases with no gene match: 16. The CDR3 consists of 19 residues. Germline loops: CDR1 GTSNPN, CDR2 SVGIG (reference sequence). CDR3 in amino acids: CAWSVGGREGGGPYNEQFF. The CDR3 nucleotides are TGTGCCTGGAGTGTAGGTGGCAGGGAAGGGGGCGGTCCCTACAATGAGCAGTTCTTC.

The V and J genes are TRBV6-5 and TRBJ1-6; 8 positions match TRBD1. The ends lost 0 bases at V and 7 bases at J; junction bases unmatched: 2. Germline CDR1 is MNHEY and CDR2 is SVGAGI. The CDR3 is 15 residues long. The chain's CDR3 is CASSYSNRGNSPLHF. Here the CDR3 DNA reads TGTGCCAGCAGTTACTCGAACAGGGGGAATTCACCCCTCCACTTT.

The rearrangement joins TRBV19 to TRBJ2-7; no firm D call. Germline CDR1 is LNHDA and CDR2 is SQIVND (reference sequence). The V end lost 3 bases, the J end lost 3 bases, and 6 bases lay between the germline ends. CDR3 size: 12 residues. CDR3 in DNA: TGTGCCAGTAGTATGACGGGCTACGAGCAGTACTTC. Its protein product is CASSMTGYEQYF. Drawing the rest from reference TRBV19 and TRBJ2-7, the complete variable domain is DGGITQSPKYLFRKEGQNVTLSCEQNLNHDAMYWYRQDPGQGLRLIYYSQIVNDFQKGDIAEGYSVSREKKESFPLTVTSAQKNPTAFYLCASSMTGYEQYFGPGTRLTVT.

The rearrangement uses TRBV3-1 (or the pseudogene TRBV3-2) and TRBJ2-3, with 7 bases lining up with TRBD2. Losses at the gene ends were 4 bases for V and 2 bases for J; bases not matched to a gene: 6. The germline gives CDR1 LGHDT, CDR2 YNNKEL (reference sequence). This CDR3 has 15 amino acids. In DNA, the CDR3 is TGTGCCAGCAGCCGCCTTAGCGGGTCCACAGATACGCAGTATTTT. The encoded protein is CASSRLSGSTDTQYF.

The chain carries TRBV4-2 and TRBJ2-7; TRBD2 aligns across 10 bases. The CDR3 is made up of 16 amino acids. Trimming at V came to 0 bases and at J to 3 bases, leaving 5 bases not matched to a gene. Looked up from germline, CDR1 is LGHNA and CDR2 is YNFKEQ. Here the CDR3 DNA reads TGTGCCAGCAGCCAAGAGGTCGGACTAGCGGTCTACGAGCAGTACTTC. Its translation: CASSQEVGLAVYEQYF.

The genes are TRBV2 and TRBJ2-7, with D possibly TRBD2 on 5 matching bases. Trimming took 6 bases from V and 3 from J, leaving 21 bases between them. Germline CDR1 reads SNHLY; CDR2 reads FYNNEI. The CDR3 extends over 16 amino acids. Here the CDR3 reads CASRDSTGSVLYEQYF. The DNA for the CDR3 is TGTGCCAGCAGGGACTCGACGGGGAGCGTACTCTACGAGCAGTACTTC.

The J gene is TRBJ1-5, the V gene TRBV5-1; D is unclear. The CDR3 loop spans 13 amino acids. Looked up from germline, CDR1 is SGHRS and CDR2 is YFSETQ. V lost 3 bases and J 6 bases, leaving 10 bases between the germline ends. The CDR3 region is CASSSLPGQPQHF. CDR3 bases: TGCGCCAGCAGCTCATTGCCCGGTCAGCCCCAGCATTTT. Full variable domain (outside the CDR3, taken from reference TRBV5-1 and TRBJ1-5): KAGVTQTPRYLIKTRGQQVTLSCSPISGHRSVSWYQQTPGQGLQFLFEYFSETQRNKGNFPGRFSGRQFSNSRSEMNVSTLELGDSALYLCASSSLPGQPQHFGDGTRLSIL.

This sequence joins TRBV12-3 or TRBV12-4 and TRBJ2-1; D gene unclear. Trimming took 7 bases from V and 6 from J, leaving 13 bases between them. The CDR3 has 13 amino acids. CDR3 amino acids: CASTLAFSNEQFF. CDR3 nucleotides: TGTGCCAGCACCCTCGCCTTCAGCAATGAGCAGTTCTTC.

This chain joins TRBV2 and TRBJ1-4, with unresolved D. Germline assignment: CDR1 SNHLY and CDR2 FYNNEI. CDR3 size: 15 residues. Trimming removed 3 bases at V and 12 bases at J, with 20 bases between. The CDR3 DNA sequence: TGTGCCAGCAGTGATACCCGGGTTCTAGGTCGTGAACTGTTTTTT. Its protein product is CASSDTRVLGRELFF. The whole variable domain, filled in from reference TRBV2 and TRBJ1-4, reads EPEVTQTPSHQVTQMGQEVILRCVPISNHLYFYWYRQILGQKVEFLVSFYNNEISEKSEIFDDQFSVERPDGSNFTLKIRSTKLEDSAMYFCASSDTRVLGRELFFGSGTQLSVL.

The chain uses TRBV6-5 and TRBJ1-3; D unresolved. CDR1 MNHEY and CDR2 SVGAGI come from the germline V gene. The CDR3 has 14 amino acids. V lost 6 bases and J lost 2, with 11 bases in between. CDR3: CASSQGRAGNTIYF. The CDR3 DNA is TGTGCCAGCAGCCAAGGGAGGGCTGGAAACACCATATATTTT.

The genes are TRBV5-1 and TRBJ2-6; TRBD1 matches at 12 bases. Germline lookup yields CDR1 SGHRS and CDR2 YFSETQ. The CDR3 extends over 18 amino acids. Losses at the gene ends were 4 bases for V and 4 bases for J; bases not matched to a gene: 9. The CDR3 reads CASSPTGQGASGANVLTF. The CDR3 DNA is TGCGCCAGCAGCCCAACGGGACAGGGGGCGTCAGGGGCCAACGTCCTGACTTTC. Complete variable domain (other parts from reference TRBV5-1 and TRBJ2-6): KAGVTQTPRYLIKTRGQQVTLSCSPISGHRSVSWYQQTPGQGLQFLFEYFSETQRNKGNFPGRFSGRQFSNSRSEMNVSTLELGDSALYLCASSPTGQGASGANVLTFGAGSRLTVL.

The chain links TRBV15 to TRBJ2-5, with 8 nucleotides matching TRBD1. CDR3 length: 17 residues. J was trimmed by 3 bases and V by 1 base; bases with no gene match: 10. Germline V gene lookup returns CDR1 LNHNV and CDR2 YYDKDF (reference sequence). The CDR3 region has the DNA TGTGCCACCAGCAGAGGGTCAGCAGGGGGCATTGAAGAGACCCAGTACTTC. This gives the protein CATSRGSAGGIEETQYF. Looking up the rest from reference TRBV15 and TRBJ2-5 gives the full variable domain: DAMVIQNPRYQVTQFGKPVTLSCSQTLNHNVMYWYQQKSSQAPKLLFHYYDKDFNNEADTPDNFQSRRPNTSFCFLDIRSPGLGDTAMYLCATSRGSAGGIEETQYFGPGTRLLVL.

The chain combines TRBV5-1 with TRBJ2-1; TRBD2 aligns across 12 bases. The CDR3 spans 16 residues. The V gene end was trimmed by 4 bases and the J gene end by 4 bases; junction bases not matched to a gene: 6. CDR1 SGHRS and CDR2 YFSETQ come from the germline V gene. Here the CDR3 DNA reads TGCGCCAGCAGCCCTGTCACTAGCGGGAGGTACAATGAGCAGTTCTTC. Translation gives CASSPVTSGRYNEQFF. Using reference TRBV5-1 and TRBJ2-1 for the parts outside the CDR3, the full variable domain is KAGVTQTPRYLIKTRGQQVTLSCSPISGHRSVSWYQQTPGQGLQFLFEYFSETQRNKGNFPGRFSGRQFSNSRSEMNVSTLELGDSALYLCASSPVTSGRYNEQFFGPGTRLTVL.

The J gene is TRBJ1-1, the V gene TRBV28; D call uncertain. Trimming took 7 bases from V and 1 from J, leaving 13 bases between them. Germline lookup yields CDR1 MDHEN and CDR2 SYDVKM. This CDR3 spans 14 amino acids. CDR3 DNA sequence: TGTGCCAGCATCCCTCTGGGCAGGAACACTGAAGCTTTCTTT. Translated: CASIPLGRNTEAFF.

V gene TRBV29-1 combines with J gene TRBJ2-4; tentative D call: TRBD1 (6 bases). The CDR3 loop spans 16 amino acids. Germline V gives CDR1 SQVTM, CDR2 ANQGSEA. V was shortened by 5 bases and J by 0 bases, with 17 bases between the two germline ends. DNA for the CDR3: TGCAGCGTTATACGAGGGGGAGCAGTAGCCAAAAACATTCAGTACTTC. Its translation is CSVIRGGAVAKNIQYF. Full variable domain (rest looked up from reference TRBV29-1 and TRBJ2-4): SAVISQKPSRDICQRGTSLTIQCQVDSQVTMMFWYRQQPGQSLTLIATANQGSEATYESGFVIDKFPISRPNLTFSTLTVSNMSPEDSSIYLCSVIRGGAVAKNIQYFGAGTRLSVL.

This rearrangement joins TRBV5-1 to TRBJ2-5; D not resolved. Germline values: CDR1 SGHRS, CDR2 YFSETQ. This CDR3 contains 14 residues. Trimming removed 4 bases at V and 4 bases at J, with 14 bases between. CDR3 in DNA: TGCGCCAGCAGCCCAAGCACCCTCCTAGAGACCCAGTACTTC. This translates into CASSPSTLLETQYF.

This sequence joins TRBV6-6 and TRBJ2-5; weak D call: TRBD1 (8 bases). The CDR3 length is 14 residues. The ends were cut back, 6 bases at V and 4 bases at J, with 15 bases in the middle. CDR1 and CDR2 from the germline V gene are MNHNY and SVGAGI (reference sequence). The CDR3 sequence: CASRNRGGGETQYF. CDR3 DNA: TGTGCCAGCAGGAACAGGGGGGGTGGAGAGACCCAGTACTTC.

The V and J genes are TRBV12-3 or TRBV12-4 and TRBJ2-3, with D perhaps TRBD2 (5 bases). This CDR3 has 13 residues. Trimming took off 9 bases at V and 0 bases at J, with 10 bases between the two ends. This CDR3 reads CASGGSSTDTQYF. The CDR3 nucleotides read TGTGCCAGTGGAGGATCTAGCACAGATACGCAGTATTTT.

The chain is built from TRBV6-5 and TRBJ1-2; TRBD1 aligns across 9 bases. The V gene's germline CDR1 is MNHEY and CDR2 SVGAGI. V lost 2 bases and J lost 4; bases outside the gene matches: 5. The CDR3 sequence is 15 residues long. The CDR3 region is CASSYLRDRAYGYTF. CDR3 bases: TGTGCCAGCAGTTACCTCCGGGACAGGGCCTATGGCTACACCTTC.

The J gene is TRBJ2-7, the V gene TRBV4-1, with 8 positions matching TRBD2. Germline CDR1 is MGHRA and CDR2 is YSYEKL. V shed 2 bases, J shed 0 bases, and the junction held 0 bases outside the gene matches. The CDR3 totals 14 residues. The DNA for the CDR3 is TGCGCCAGCAGCCAAAGCGGGAGCTCCTACGAGCAGTACTTC. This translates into CASSQSGSSYEQYF.

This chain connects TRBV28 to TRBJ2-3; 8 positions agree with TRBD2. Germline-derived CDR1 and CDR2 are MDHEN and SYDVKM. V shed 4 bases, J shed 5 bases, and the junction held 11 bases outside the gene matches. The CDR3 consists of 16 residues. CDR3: CASSSASGGPGDTQYF. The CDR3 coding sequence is TGTGCCAGCAGTTCCGCATCGGGAGGGCCCGGAGATACGCAGTATTTT.